A selection of T cell receptor beta chains follows, all from one sample in a study of CD8 T cells in ankylosing spondylitis. TCRdb redid the calling of the 5' RACE reads with MiXCR, one entry per CDR3 protein. The sample contains 330,000 or so distinct CDR3 sequences, less than 9.5% of which appear only once. Sequencing was performed on blood, either unsorted or a sorted T cell fraction (not recorded which). The receptor source for this set is a male donor with ankylosing spondylitis. Each CDR3 is given with its conserved first and last residue. D genes are given only for firm matches. Clone size is given for some rows only: seen once, a few or many times, or a class if the clone is expanded.

>TRBV7-9|few|NA|TRBJ2-4
TGTGCCAGCAGCTTAGGTCAAGCCAAAAACATTCAGTACTTC
CASSLGQAKNIQYF
>TRBV6-5|few|TRBD1|TRBJ1-4
TGTGCCAGCAGTTACGAGACAGGGGGAAGTGAAAAACTGTTTTTT
CASSYETGGSEKLFF
>TRBV29-1|many|NA|TRBJ2-2
TGCAGCGTTGGGAACAGGGGAGGATCCACCGGGGAGCTGTTTTTT
CSVGNRGGSTGELFF
>TRBV5-6|many|NA|TRBJ1-2
TGTGCCAGCAGCTCCACCTGGGACACCGAGAGGACCTTC
CASSSTWDTERTF
>TRBV20-1|medium-sized|NA|TRBJ2-2
TGCAGTGGGAAGGCGGAGGTAGCCGGGGAGCTGTTTTTT
CSGKAEVAGELFF
>TRBV6-5|NA|TRBD1|TRBJ2-7
TGTGCCAGCAGTTACTCTGGCAGGGGGCCCCTTACGCAGTACTTC
CASSYSGRGPLTQYF
>TRBV7-2|NA|TRBD1|TRBJ2-3
TGTGCCAGCAGCTTAGCGGGGACAGGGGAGACCGATACGCAGTTTTTT
CASSLAGTGETDTQFF
>TRBV3-1|few|NA|TRBJ2-1
TGTGCCAGCAGCCGTTCCGGGGGAGCTGTCGGTGAGCAGTTCTTC
CASSRSGGAVGEQFF
>TRBV5-1|many|NA|TRBJ2-5
TGCGCCAGCAGCTTAAAGGACAGTAAAGAGACCCAGTACTTC
CASSLKDSKETQYF
>TRBV12-3/TRBV12-4|few|NA|TRBJ1-3
TGTGCCAGCAGTCCGACAGCCATCCCAAGCTCTGGAAACACCATATATTTT
CASSPTAIPSSGNTIYF
>TRBV9|NA|NA|TRBJ1-2
TGTGCCAGCAGTGGCTTCCGCTATGGCTACACCTTC
CASSGFRYGYTF
>TRBV5-5|NA|NA|TRBJ2-5
TGTGCCAGCAGCATCTCGAGGCCTGAGACCCAGTACTTC
CASSISRPETQYF
>TRBV11-1|few|TRBD1|TRBJ2-2
TGTGCCAGCACCTTAAACAGGGGGCGGTATGCCGGGGAGCTGTTTTTT
CASTLNRGRYAGELFF
>TRBV7-3|many|TRBD1|TRBJ2-1
TGTGCCAGCAGCTCCTTCCAGGGGGCTGAGCAGTTCTTC
CASSSFQGAEQFF
>TRBV20-1|many|TRBD2|TRBJ2-2
TGCAGTGCTAGAGAGGGCCCGGGACTAGCGGGAGGCACCGGGGAGCTGTTTTTT
CSAREGPGLAGGTGELFF
>TRBV10-3|NA|NA|TRBJ2-7
TGTGCCATCAGTTTATCCTTCGGGGATAGGGAGCAGTACTTC
CAISLSFGDREQYF
>TRBV9|NA|TRBD1|TRBJ2-7
TGTGCCAGCAGCGTCCGGGACAGGGGGCTTTACGAGCAGTACTTC
CASSVRDRGLYEQYF
>TRBV12-3/TRBV12-4|many|NA|TRBJ2-6
TGTGCCAGCAGGCTACAGGGTATCTCTGGGGCCAACGTCCTGACTTTC
CASRLQGISGANVLTF
>TRBV4-1|few|NA|TRBJ2-6
TGCGCCAGCCGGTGGACTGGGGCCAACGTCCTGACTTTC
CASRWTGANVLTF
>TRBV20-1|few|NA|TRBJ2-5
TGCAGTGCAAAGATCCCGGGAGATGTCGAGACCCAGTACTTC
CSAKIPGDVETQYF
>TRBV6-1|many|TRBD1|TRBJ1-3
TGTGCCAGCAGCCGCGACAGGGACTCTGGAAACACCATATATTTT
CASSRDRDSGNTIYF
>TRBV5-1|few|NA|TRBJ2-1
TGCGCCAGCAGCTATGACTCGACAGGGGAGGGTTGGAACAATGAGCAGTTCTTC
CASSYDSTGEGWNNEQFF
>TRBV27|NA|TRBD2|TRBJ2-5
TGTGCCAGCAGCCCTGTTTGGGGGAGGGCTCCAGAGACCCAGTACTTC
CASSPVWGRAPETQYF
>TRBV20-1|few|NA|TRBJ2-3
TGCAGTGCACCTACATTCTCAGATACGCAGTATTTT
CSAPTFSDTQYF
>TRBV14|NA|TRBD1|TRBJ2-2
TGTGCCAGCAGCCGTCCACCCTACAGGGGGCTTGATACCGGGGAGCTGTTTTTT
CASSRPPYRGLDTGELFF
>TRBV12-3/TRBV12-4|NA|TRBD1|TRBJ1-2
TGTGCCAGCAGACAGGGGGCCAGGAGCGGCTACACCTTC
CASRQGARSGYTF
>TRBV6-1|few|TRBD1|TRBJ1-6
TGTGCCAGCACCCAGAGGGGACAGTCCGATTCACCCCTCCACTTT
CASTQRGQSDSPLHF
>TRBV29-1|many|TRBD2|TRBJ2-2
TGCAGCGTTGTGGTACGACGGGGGGGCACCGGGGAGCTGTTTTTT
CSVVVRRGGTGELFF
>TRBV11-3|NA|NA|TRBJ2-2
TGTGCCAGCAGCTTACGGGGATCTACCGGGGAGCTGTTTTTT
CASSLRGSTGELFF
>TRBV20-1|NA|TRBD1|TRBJ1-4
TGCAGTGTCATACAGGGGACAACTAATGAAAAACTGTTTTTT
CSVIQGTTNEKLFF
>TRBV28|NA|TRBD1|TRBJ2-5
TGTGCCAGCAGTACCGACAGGGGAATTGAGACCCAGTACTTC
CASSTDRGIETQYF
>TRBV7-8|NA|NA|TRBJ2-2
TGTGCCAGCAGCTTAGCGGGGACCTTCGCCGGGGAGCTGTTTTTT
CASSLAGTFAGELFF
>TRBV4-1|NA|NA|TRBJ2-1
TGCGCCAGCAGCCAAGCCGACAATGAGCAGTTCTTC
CASSQADNEQFF
>TRBV7-9|few|TRBD2|TRBJ2-7
TGTGCCACCATCGGGACTAGCGGGAGGAACTACGAGCAGTACTTC
CATIGTSGRNYEQYF
>TRBV7-8|NA|TRBD2|TRBJ2-2
TGTGCCAGCAGCTTAGCGTCGCTAGCGGGACGGCGGGACACCGGGGAGCTGTTTTTT
CASSLASLAGRRDTGELFF
>TRBV5-1|many|NA|TRBJ2-1
TGCGCCAGCAGCTTGAGGGGAACTGAGCAGTTCTTC
CASSLRGTEQFF
>TRBV27|NA|TRBD1|TRBJ2-7
TGTGCCAGCAGTGCACCGACAGGGGACTACGAGCAGTACTTC
CASSAPTGDYEQYF
>TRBV5-1|few|NA|TRBJ1-3
TGCGCCAGCAGCTTGCCAGGGAACTCTGGAAACACCATATATTTT
CASSLPGNSGNTIYF
>TRBV6-2/TRBV6-3|NA|TRBD2|TRBJ2-1
TGTGCCAGCAGGGGAATAAGCGGGACCTACTACAATGAGCAGTTCTTC
CASRGISGTYYNEQFF
>TRBV5-1|many|NA|TRBJ2-1
TGCGCCAGCAGCCATAACCTCAATGAGCAGTTCTTC
CASSHNLNEQFF
>TRBV7-9|many|TRBD1|TRBJ1-4
TGTGCCAGCAGCTCGGAAACAGGGGTGGAAGAAAAACTGTTTTTT
CASSSETGVEEKLFF
>TRBV6-2/TRBV6-3|NA|TRBD2|TRBJ2-7
TGTGCCTGCAAAACAGCGGGGGGCTCCGAGCAGTACTTC
CACKTAGGSEQYF